This TCR beta chain was observed in a study of blood T cells in healthy people across ages. Germline V CDR1 and CDR2: LGHNA, YNFKEQ. The CDR3 contains 17 residues. J lost 4 bases, V lost 1 base, and 13 bases had no gene match. Next came a second PCR, run for about 7 to 12 cycles, which used a sample-barcoded 5' primer along with a J-beta primer mix. TCRdb re-derived calls from the 5' RACE reads in MiXCR, one entry per CDR3 protein. The repertoire includes around 900,000 distinct CDR3 sequences, roughly half of them detected once, and about a fifth sits in the top ten. Specimen: blood. The source is an older woman in good health. The chain has TRBV4-2 and TRBJ2-7, with TRBD1 identical over 7 bases. CDR3 in DNA: TGTGCCAGCAGCCAAGGCTCACGACAGGGCCTATCGTACGAGCAGTACTTC. Its protein product is CASSQGSRQGLSYEQYF.